This note documents a single T cell receptor beta chain sequence. The protocol was immunoSEQ multiplex PCR, while the TCRdb copy is restricted to in-frame clones and leaves out a portion. The sample comprises 160,000 or so clones, 65% to 90% of which are singletons, and more than 1.5% rests with the top ten. Trimming removed 0 bases at V and 0 bases at J, with 5 bases between. This CDR3 region has 14 residues. Germline CDR1 reads SGHVS; CDR2 reads FNYEAQ. This specimen comes from a study of blood T cell repertoires in COVID-19. Across the whole study: PBMCs, B-cell-depleted T cells, or T cells were the source of the cDNA or gDNA that made up the material.

The chain carries TRBV7-6 and TRBJ2-5, with a tentative D call TRBD1 (5 bases). Sequenced sample: peripheral blood. The sequence derives from a human donor in a cohort sampled during active COVID-19. CDR3 loop: CASSLAGDQETQYF. DNA for the CDR3: TGTGCCAGCAGCTTAGCAGGGGACCAAGAGACCCAGTACTTC.